The 7 T cell receptor beta chains presented below share a single source sample, sequenced in a study of T-cell reconstitution after alpha-beta-depleted transplantation in children listed by TCRdb under 2016. The treatment or condition tag for this specimen amounts to: allogeneic hematopoietic cell transplantation with graft depleted of TCRalphabeta T cells and CD19 B cells. Library creation used PCR. Data came from an Illumina HiSeq 2500. To normalize quantification of the TCRbeta repertoire, the TCR libraries were built with molecular barcoding that relied on unique molecular identifiers. TCRdb trimmed public reads at Q25 via fastp, called clones via MiXCR and kept in-frame beta chains. Each CDR3 protein gets just one entry, which takes the most common genes and DNA from the rows behind it. Here the sample has about 580,000 distinct CDR3 sequences; 20% to 25% occur a single time. The ten largest clones add up to roughly an eighth of the sample.

The source was PBMCs, mostly from graft donor cells, collected 360 days after TCRalphabeta/CD19-depleted stem cell transplant. The receptors originated from a boy under two years old who had a stem cell transplant for acute myeloid leukemia, so the T cells may come from the graft donor.

Ten or more counts support this clonotype. The chain is built from TRBV20-1 and TRBJ2-1, with 7 positions matching TRBD2. Germline V gene lookup returns CDR1 DFQATT and CDR2 SNEGSKA (reference sequence). V was pared by 1 base and J by 2 bases, with 8 bases of the junction left unmatched. The CDR3 covers 16 residues. The CDR3 DNA is TGCAGTGCTAGAGCCCGAGCGGGGCCACCCTACAATGAGCAGTTCTTC. Encoded protein: CSARARAGPPYNEQFF.

The gene calls are TRBV11-2 and TRBJ1-2; no reliable D call. The CDR3 runs to 12 residues. Trimming stripped 3 bases from V and 5 bases from J, with 7 bases between. Germline CDR1 and CDR2: SGHAT and FQNNGV. CDR3 DNA: TGTGCCAGCAGCTTGCAGCCTTATGGCTACACCTTC. Translated, it gives CASSLQPYGYTF.

In this sample, this clonotype turned up many times. This chain connects TRBV15 to TRBJ2-1; 9 nucleotides agree with TRBD2. This CDR3 is 16 amino acids long. Germline CDR1 reads LNHNV; CDR2 reads YYDKDF (reference sequence). After removal of 3 bases from V and 2 bases from J, the junction contained 5 bases not matched to a gene. Here the CDR3 DNA reads TGTGCCACCAGCAGGGGAGCGGGGGGAACCTACAATGAGCAGTTCTTC. Protein product: CATSRGAGGTYNEQFF.

The chain is built from TRBV7-9 and TRBJ1-1; 8 bases are a match to TRBD1. From germline, CDR1 is SEHNR and CDR2 FQNEAQ (reference sequence). The CDR3 length is 16 residues. The V and J ends lost 0 bases and 3 bases, in that order; junction bases with no gene match: 6. CDR3 coding DNA: TGTGCCAGCAGCTTAGCGCCATCAGGGGGCTACACTGAAGCTTTCTTT. Its protein product is CASSLAPSGGYTEAFF.

This clonotype was detected only once. This chain joins TRBV7-9 and TRBJ2-4; 7 bases agree with TRBD1. The V segment lost 6 bases and the J segment 8 bases; nucleotides outside the gene matches: 10. The germline V gene has CDR1 SEHNR and CDR2 FQNEAQ (reference sequence). The CDR3 is 14 amino acids. The CDR3 loop reads CASSSTGAGHIQYF. The CDR3 DNA follows: TGTGCCAGCAGTTCAACAGGGGCCGGTCACATTCAGTACTTC. Complete variable domain (other parts from reference TRBV7-9 and TRBJ2-4): DTGVSQNPRHKITKRGQNVTFRCDPISEHNRLYWYRQTLGQGPEFLTYFQNEAQLEKSRLLSDRFSAERPKGSFSTLEIQRTEQGDSAMYLCASSSTGAGHIQYFGAGTRLSVL.

The chain combines TRBV14 with TRBJ2-1, with 10 bases matching TRBD2. This CDR3 is built from 17 residues. V lost 0 bases and J lost 6; bases outside the gene matches: 8. Germline CDR1 reads SGHDN; CDR2 reads FVKESK. CDR3 protein: CASSQDWLAGAVNEQFF. For the CDR3, the DNA is TGTGCCAGCAGCCAAGATTGGCTAGCGGGGGCAGTCAATGAGCAGTTCTTC.

This clonotype was counted ten times or more. The chain couples TRBV5-6 to TRBJ2-2; no clear D gene. This CDR3 comprises 16 residues. The V end lost 0 bases, the J end lost 1 base, and 10 bases lay between the germline ends. The V gene's germline CDR1 is SGHDT and CDR2 YYEEEE. The CDR3 nucleotides are TGTGCCAGCAGCTTGGTAGGGATGATGAACACCGGGGAGCTGTTTTTT. Its protein product is CASSLVGMMNTGELFF.